A selection of T cell receptor beta chains follows, all from one sample in a study of T cell responses to AZD1222 COVID-19 vaccine. The protocol was immunoSEQ multiplex PCR, while the TCRdb copy is restricted to in-frame clones and leaves out a portion. The data contain more than 140,000 clones, around 89% of them seen just once; the ten biggest clones take up around 2.3%. Source: peripheral blood, taken on day 0 of AZD1222 vaccination. Receptors originate from an adult in good health. Both conserved end residues are part of each CDR3. The order of the fields is clone size, V gene, J gene, D gene, CDR3 protein, CDR3 DNA. A D gene is named only where the DNA matches it firmly. Clone size is shown for a subset of rows, as once, few, many or a class of expanded clone.

clone size: -; V gene: TRBV2; J gene: TRBJ1-5; D gene: TRBD1; CDR3 protein: CASSGFRGTNQPQHF; CDR3 DNA: TGTGCCAGCAGTGGGTTCAGGGGGACCAATCAGCCCCAGCATTTT
clone size: few; V gene: TRBV24-1; J gene: TRBJ2-2; D gene: -; CDR3 protein: CATSDPGVFGGELFF; CDR3 DNA: TGTGCCACCAGTGACCCAGGGGTATTCGGCGGGGAGCTGTTTTTT
clone size: medium-sized; V gene: TRBV27; J gene: TRBJ1-5; D gene: -; CDR3 protein: CASSAQGLGNQPQHF; CDR3 DNA: TGTGCCAGCAGTGCACAGGGATTAGGGAATCAGCCCCAGCATTTT
clone size: -; V gene: TRBV9; J gene: TRBJ1-2; D gene: -; CDR3 protein: CASSVVKNYGYTF; CDR3 DNA: TGTGCCAGCAGCGTCGTGAAAAACTATGGCTACACCTTC
clone size: -; V gene: TRBV3-1/TRBV3-2; J gene: TRBJ1-1; D gene: TRBD1; CDR3 protein: CASSLEDRGVEAFF; CDR3 DNA: TGTGCCAGCAGCCTCGAGGACAGGGGGGTAGAAGCTTTCTTT
clone size: -; V gene: TRBV3-1/TRBV3-2; J gene: TRBJ2-5; D gene: -; CDR3 protein: CASSIGLQETQYF; CDR3 DNA: TGTGCCAGCAGCATAGGCCTCCAAGAGACCCAGTACTTC
clone size: -; V gene: TRBV25-1; J gene: TRBJ2-5; D gene: TRBD1; CDR3 protein: CASSEAAGGTETQYF; CDR3 DNA: TGTGCCAGCAGTGAAGCCGCAGGGGGTACGGAGACCCAGTACTTC
clone size: -; V gene: TRBV29-1; J gene: TRBJ1-2; D gene: -; CDR3 protein: CSVDGGDFNYGYTF; CDR3 DNA: TGCAGCGTTGACGGCGGGGACTTTAACTATGGCTACACCTTC
clone size: -; V gene: TRBV19; J gene: TRBJ1-5; D gene: -; CDR3 protein: CASRSGFQPQHF; CDR3 DNA: TGTGCCAGTAGGTCAGGGTTTCAGCCCCAGCATTTT
clone size: -; V gene: TRBV6-5; J gene: TRBJ2-3; D gene: -; CDR3 protein: CASGRDTQYF; CDR3 DNA: TGTGCCAGCGGGAGAGATACGCAGTATTTT
clone size: -; V gene: TRBV5-1; J gene: TRBJ2-1; D gene: -; CDR3 protein: CASSSLVQGTDEQFF; CDR3 DNA: TGCGCCAGCAGCTCCTTAGTCCAGGGCACCGATGAGCAGTTCTTC
clone size: -; V gene: TRBV9; J gene: TRBJ1-5; D gene: -; CDR3 protein: CASPLCGSSNQPQHF; CDR3 DNA: TGTGCCAGCCCCCTGTGTGGGAGCAGCAATCAGCCCCAGCATTTT
clone size: -; V gene: TRBV7-9; J gene: TRBJ2-2; D gene: -; CDR3 protein: CASRRTVNTGELFF; CDR3 DNA: TGTGCCAGCAGGCGGACAGTGAACACCGGGGAGCTGTTTTTT
clone size: -; V gene: TRBV19; J gene: TRBJ2-5; D gene: -; CDR3 protein: CASSINTGGAGETQYF; CDR3 DNA: TGTGCCAGTAGTATCAACACTGGAGGGGCCGGGGAGACCCAGTACTTC
clone size: -; V gene: TRBV14; J gene: TRBJ2-1; D gene: TRBD2; CDR3 protein: CASSQGRGTSGPGYNEQFF; CDR3 DNA: TGTGCCAGCAGCCAAGGGAGGGGGACTAGCGGGCCGGGGTACAATGAGCAGTTCTTC